This TCR beta chain originates from a study of cytotoxic CD8 clonotypes in ibrutinib-treated CLL. In this sample, this clone turned up once. Its antigen is not known. Depth targeted 1 in 200,000 to 1 in 1 million T cells, averaging roughly 9.3x coverage per clonotype. Produced via immunoSEQ multiplex PCR; TCRdb's table is partial and in-frame only. The sample carries roughly 300,000 clones, roughly four fifths recorded once. Study results and caveats: Clonality went higher at ibrutinib response and then dropped back toward baseline at progression.

The clonotype originates from a human donor with chronic lymphocytic leukemia. This material consisted of PBMCs, taken at disease progression, from a patient treated with ibrutinib.

The CDR3 loop is CATRRTDTAGELFF. The CDR3 DNA reads as TGTGCCACCAGAAGGACAGACACCGCTGGGGAGCTGTTTTTT. V gene TRBV15 combines with J gene TRBJ2-2; D might be TRBD1 (6 bases). V was cut by 6 bases and J by 8 bases, with 16 bases left in between. Germline V lookup: CDR1 LNHNV, CDR2 YYDKDF (reference sequence). This CDR3 is 14 amino acids long.